The clone carrying this TCR beta chain was seen a handful of times. Generated by immunoSEQ multiplex PCR, the TCRdb table keeps only in-frame clones and is missing some. In the table there are about 370,000 clones, around 87% of which are singletons. This specimen belongs to a study of blood T cell repertoires in COVID-19. Study at large: T cells, B-cell-depleted T cells, or PBMCs supplied cDNA or gDNA.

Trimming left V 0 bases short and J 5 bases short, with 10 bases between. This CDR3 has 14 amino acids. CDR1 and CDR2 from the germline V gene are SGHAT and FQDESV (reference sequence). The source of this sequence is a woman in her twenties or thirties with COVID-19, enrolled during active disease. The sample consisted of peripheral blood. This chain uses TRBV11-1 with TRBJ1-1, with TRBD1 as a possible D gene (6 bases). The CDR3 nucleotides read TGTGCCAGCAGCTTAGCCGTCAGGGGTACTGAAGCTTTCTTT. Protein: CASSLAVRGTEAFF.